The 6 T cell receptor beta chains presented below share a single source sample, sequenced in a study of blood T cell repertoires in COVID-19. Sequencing was performed with immunoSEQ multiplex PCR; in TCRdb, only in-frame clones are kept and a portion is missing. The table has approximately 81,000 clones, roughly four fifths seen once; the top ten hold about 6.9%. Material: peripheral blood. These receptors were collected from a human donor in a cohort sampled during active COVID-19.

V and J are TRBV7-3 and TRBJ1-2, with 8 nucleotides matching TRBD1. Germline CDR1 and CDR2: SGHTA and FQGTGA. This CDR3 has 16 residues. The V gene end was trimmed by 8 bases and the J gene end by 1 base; junction bases not matched to a gene: 12. The CDR3 nucleotides are TGTGCCAGCCAACGGACAGGGCGAGGAGATAACTATGGCTACACCTTC. Translation gives CASQRTGRGDNYGYTF. Together with reference TRBV7-3 and TRBJ1-2, the CDR3 gives the full variable domain: GAGVSQTPSNKVTEKGKYVELRCDPISGHTALYWYRQSLGQGPEFLIYFQGTGAADDSGLPNDRFFAVRPEGSVSTLKIQRTERGDSAVYLCASQRTGRGDNYGYTFGSGTRLTVV.

The gene calls are TRBV5-1 and TRBJ1-1; TRBD1 matches 7 bases. CDR3 length: 14 amino acids. Trimming at V came to 6 bases and at J to 1 base, leaving 6 bases not matched to a gene. CDR1 is SGHRS, CDR2 YFSETQ, per germline. The chain's CDR3 is CASNTGAKNTEAFF. Here the CDR3 DNA reads TGCGCCAGCAATACAGGGGCTAAGAACACTGAAGCTTTCTTT. Together with reference TRBV5-1 and TRBJ1-1, the CDR3 gives the full variable domain: KAGVTQTPRYLIKTRGQQVTLSCSPISGHRSVSWYQQTPGQGLQFLFEYFSETQRNKGNFPGRFSGRQFSNSRSEMNVSTLELGDSALYLCASNTGAKNTEAFFGQGTRLTVV.

CDR3 nucleotide sequence: TGTGCCAGCAGTTTTGACGGGAGTACTGAAGCTTTCTTT. It translates to CASSFDGSTEAFF. The genes are TRBV12-3 or TRBV12-4 and TRBJ1-1; D not certain. There are 13 residues in the CDR3. The V and J ends lost 3 bases and 5 bases respectively, with 10 bases between them.

This clone was seen a few times. The V and J genes are TRBV7-3 and TRBJ1-6, with 12 bases lining up with TRBD1. J lost 14 bases, V lost 1 base, and 6 bases had no gene match. Per germline, CDR1 SGHTA and CDR2 FQGTGA. This CDR3 is built from 15 residues. CDR3 amino acids: CASSLSGTGGFTLHF. The DNA for the CDR3 is TGTGCCAGCAGCTTAAGTGGGACAGGGGGCTTCACCCTCCACTTT.

This chain connects TRBV19 to TRBJ1-2; D gene unclear. The germline V gene has CDR1 LNHDA and CDR2 SQIVND (reference sequence). This CDR3 contains 15 residues. The V gene lost 3 bases and the J gene lost 2 bases, with 13 bases spanning the gap. The CDR3 is CASSIGRGVNYGYTF. CDR3 bases: TGTGCCAGTAGTATCGGGCGCGGGGTGAACTATGGCTACACCTTC.

The chain carries TRBV20-1 and TRBJ1-1; D not certain. The CDR3 has 11 amino acids. V lost 3 bases and J lost 7, with 9 bases in between. Germline CDR1 and CDR2: DFQATT and SNEGSKA (reference sequence). CDR3 in DNA: TGCAGTGCTAGTAGCGGGCATGAAGCTTTCTTT. Amino acid sequence: CSASSGHEAFF.